This T cell receptor beta chain was found in a study of blood T cell repertoires in COVID-19. Assay: immunoSEQ multiplex PCR; the TCRdb copy retains only in-frame clones and omits some. This sample has under 400,000 clones, with approximately 90% found just once. Germline values: CDR1 LNHDA, CDR2 SQIVND (reference sequence). V was clipped by 7 bases and J by 1 base; unmatched bases: 12. This CDR3 contains 16 residues. The sequencing sample was made of peripheral blood. The TCR originated in a woman in her sixties or seventies with COVID-19, enrolled during active disease. This chain uses TRBV19 with TRBJ1-1; 7 bases are a match to TRBD1. The CDR3 nucleotides read TGTGCCAGTACCCCAACCCGGACAGGCTGGAACACTGAAGCTTTCTTT. Amino acids: CASTPTRTGWNTEAFF.